This TCR beta chain emerged from a study of somatic mutations in cytotoxic T cells in rheumatoid arthritis (TCRdb year 2017). Background on the whole study: A FACSAria II or Sony SH800 was used to flow-sort some V beta antibody-stained T-cell populations at nearly 100% purity, and TCRB sequencing was also done on sorted V beta1+ cells. To characterize clonality, the study used TCRB deep sequencing while asking whether somatic mutations are carried by expanded CD8+ T-cell clones in newly diagnosed, untreated rheumatoid arthritis. A total of 65 to 70 rheumatoid arthritis patients and some 18 healthy controls underwent TCRB deep sequencing. Patient and control groups had essentially identical median ages.

The immunoSEQ assay was applied to genomic DNA for TCRB CDR3 sequencing. Regarding the original processing steps: Nothing other than productive TCRB rearrangements was included in the analyses. Clonality was calculated as a Shannon entropy-based productive clonality index, and a clone was defined by a unique TCRB CDR3 sequence. The template counts of each clone relative to the total templates per sample were used to calculate repertoire overlap between two samples. V-gene usage from TCRB sequencing and V-gene usage measured by flow cytometry were correlated (Spearman r of under 0.7). The table was pulled from immuneACCESS by TCRdb, which kept in-frame rearrangements only. Such tables lose some clones; where checked, under half of the loss comes from unresolved V genes, and the rest has no known cause. The V and J calls and the clone size are those of that table, but D and trimming were determined from the DNA. This sample comprises just over 6,500 clones, 75% of them detected only once. About 39% of the sample comes from the top ten.

At the junction V is shortened by 5 bases and J by 1 base, with 8 bases in between. The CDR3 numbers 13 residues from cysteine through phenylalanine. Only the CDR3 part of the read is kept: 39 bases, read in frame from the first base. CDR1 and CDR2 (MNHNS, SASEGT) derive from the germline V gene. Results the study describes overall, beyond this receptor: It was unknown which antigens the expanded CD8+ clones targeted, and their absence from virus-specific databases did not exclude viral specificity. The slight underrepresentation of TRBV07 in patients was not corrected for multiple comparisons. Healthy controls showed no age-related increase in CD8+ clonality, whereas patients did (Spearman r ≈ 0.49). In 8 out of 65 patients, more than 20% of CD8+ cells belonged to the largest CD8+ clone, while several identical CD8+ TCRB sequences were shared between blood and synovial fluid. Rheumatoid arthritis patients and age-matched healthy controls did not significantly differ in CD8+ T-cell clonality.

About this clone: Its binding antigen is unknown. Per-base qualities were not stored, and no clone one base away is much larger.

With a median age of approximately 56 years (range roughly 21-75) and roughly 60% female, the healthy controls consisted of over 15 blood donors whose buffy coats were used. Flow cytometry confirmed the purity of CD4+ and CD8+ cells that had been isolated by positive magnetic bead selection on an AutoMACS. Isolation of peripheral blood mononuclear cells was done through Ficoll-Paque PLUS density gradient separation. DNA from CD4-enriched, CD8-enriched or PBMC samples was extracted using Nucleospin Tissue or Tissue XS kits and then quantified on a Qubit 2.0 fluorometer. Here the chain combines TRBV6-1 and TRBJ1-2; TRBD1 could be the D gene, as 6 bases match. The sequenced sample consisted of CD8+ T cells sorted from blood. The TCR sequence derives from a woman aged 55 to 70 in good health. CDR3 region: CASSLGHNYGYTF. The nucleotides are TGTGCCAGCAGTTTGGGACATAACTATGGCTACACCTTC.